The 27 T cell receptor beta chains reported below all come from one sample, sequenced in a study of cytomegalovirus exposure and HLA in healthy donors. Both 60 Vbeta primers and 13 Jbeta primers went into the PCR. The method was immunoSEQ multiplex PCR; TCRdb's version includes in-frame clones alone and lacks a portion of them. This repertoire shows around 68,000 clones, less than 90% found once; its top ten account for around a tenth. The sequencing input was PBMCs. The source of these receptors is a female donor in good health and CMV-seronegative.

A remark on this clone: The CDR3 end shows no conserved phenylalanine or tryptophan, and so a read error is likely. The V call is TRBV7-2, the J call TRBJ2-7; 9 bases map to TRBD1. Losses at the gene ends were 3 bases for V and 0 bases for J; bases not matched to a gene: 6. Germline CDR1 SGHTA, CDR2 FQGNSA. The CDR3 length is 16 residues. In DNA, the CDR3 is TGTGCCAGCAGCTTCGAGGCGACAGGGGGCTCCTACGAGCAGTACCTC. This sequence encodes CASSFEATGGSYEQYL.

This clone has just one count. The chain carries TRBV5-1 and TRBJ2-1; tentative D call: TRBD1 (6 bases). This CDR3 comprises 17 residues. V shed 0 bases and J shed 7 bases, with 20 bases lying between them. CDR1 SGHRS and CDR2 YFSETQ come from the germline V gene. This chain's CDR3 is CASSLATYNRVRNEQFF. CDR3 DNA: TGCGCCAGCAGCTTGGCAACGTATAACAGGGTGAGAAATGAGCAGTTCTTC. The entire variable domain, with the rest obtained from reference TRBV5-1 and TRBJ2-1, is as follows: KAGVTQTPRYLIKTRGQQVTLSCSPISGHRSVSWYQQTPGQGLQFLFEYFSETQRNKGNFPGRFSGRQFSNSRSEMNVSTLELGDSALYLCASSLATYNRVRNEQFFGPGTRLTVL.

V is TRBV19 and J is TRBJ2-3; 7 bases match TRBD1. CDR1 is LNHDA, CDR2 SQIVND, per germline (reference sequence). V gave up 5 bases and J gave up 0 bases; unmatched junction bases: 11. The CDR3 runs to 17 residues. The CDR3 spells CASSAANRGTSTDTQYF. As DNA, the CDR3 is TGTGCCAGTAGTGCAGCCAACAGGGGAACTAGCACAGATACGCAGTATTTT. Variable domain in full (rest from reference TRBV19 and TRBJ2-3): DGGITQSPKYLFRKEGQNVTLSCEQNLNHDAMYWYRQDPGQGLRLIYYSQIVNDFQKGDIAEGYSVSREKKESFPLTVTSAQKNPTAFYLCASSAANRGTSTDTQYFGPGTRLTVL.

The chain recombines TRBV11-2 with TRBJ2-1; the match to TRBD1 covers 9 bases. Germline V CDR1 and CDR2: SGHAT, FQNNGV. Trimming cost V 5 bases and J 5 bases; bases outside gene matches: 7. The CDR3 sequence is 15 residues long. CDR3 amino acids: CASSPDRGRDNEQFF. CDR3 coding DNA: TGTGCCAGCAGCCCGGACAGGGGAAGAGACAATGAGCAGTTCTTC.

This clone was recorded once. This chain joins TRBV5-1 and TRBJ2-1; tentatively, D is TRBD2 (5 bases). CDR1 and CDR2 (germline): SGHRS, YFSETQ. This CDR3 has 15 residues. V was cut by 4 bases and J by 3 bases, with 14 bases left in between. The CDR3 region is CASSGERDFYNEQFF. In DNA, the CDR3 is TGCGCCAGCAGCGGGGAGCGTGACTTCTACAATGAGCAGTTCTTC.

J is TRBJ2-7 and V is TRBV28, with 7 bases lining up with TRBD2. The CDR3 is 13 amino acids. Per germline, CDR1 MDHEN and CDR2 SYDVKM. The J segment lost 4 bases and the V segment lost 2 bases, leaving 2 bases of the junction unmatched. DNA for the CDR3: TGTGCCAGCAGTTTAGGACTAGAGTACGAGCAGTACTTC. The encoded protein is CASSLGLEYEQYF.

The chain has TRBV5-1 and TRBJ1-2; 8 bases map to TRBD1. The J segment lost 0 bases and the V segment lost 3 bases, leaving 1 base of the junction unmatched. The CDR3 has 14 residues. The germline gives CDR1 SGHRS, CDR2 YFSETQ. The CDR3 loop is CASSWTGPNYGYTF. The CDR3 nucleotides read TGCGCCAGCAGCTGGACAGGGCCTAACTATGGCTACACCTTC. The whole variable domain, remainder taken from reference TRBV5-1 and TRBJ1-2, is KAGVTQTPRYLIKTRGQQVTLSCSPISGHRSVSWYQQTPGQGLQFLFEYFSETQRNKGNFPGRFSGRQFSNSRSEMNVSTLELGDSALYLCASSWTGPNYGYTFGSGTRLTVV.

In this sample, this clone turned up a few times. The chain has TRBV30 and TRBJ2-1; 9 bases align to TRBD1. CDR1 GTSNPN and CDR2 SVGIG come from the germline V gene (reference sequence). The V segment lost 3 bases and the J segment 9 bases; nucleotides outside the gene matches: 6. CDR3 length: 13 amino acids. This CDR3 is CAWRGTGLSEQFF. The DNA of the CDR3 is TGTGCCTGGAGGGGGACAGGGCTTAGTGAGCAGTTCTTC.

This clone is a singleton in its sample. V gene TRBV28 combines with J gene TRBJ1-2; D perhaps matches TRBD1 (5 bases). This CDR3 region has 14 residues. Trimming cost V 6 bases and J 7 bases, with 18 bases left between them. Per the germline V gene, CDR1 is MDHEN and CDR2 is SYDVKM. CDR3: CASSYPNGGSGYTF. CDR3 coding DNA: TGTGCCAGCAGCTACCCTAATGGGGGGTCTGGCTACACCTTC.

The rearrangement links TRBV29-1 to TRBJ1-2, with a weak D call TRBD1 (5 bases). The ends were cut back, 3 bases at V and 1 base at J, with 6 bases in the middle. The V gene's germline CDR1 is SQVTM and CDR2 ANQGSEA. The CDR3 runs 12 residues. The CDR3 DNA reads TGCAGCGTTGATCAGGGTAACTATGGCTACACCTTC. Amino acid sequence: CSVDQGNYGYTF.

The chain links TRBV2 to TRBJ2-7; 8 positions agree with TRBD2. The germline CDR1 and CDR2 sequences are SNHLY and FYNNEI. CDR3 size: 15 residues. The trim removed 8 bases at V and 1 base at J, leaving 10 bases unmatched. The CDR3 coding sequence is TGTGCCAGCCAAGGGGGGGTAGCGGGGTCCTACGAGCAGTACTTC. Its protein is CASQGGVAGSYEQYF.

V usage is TRBV4-3 and J usage is TRBJ1-1; D is perhaps TRBD1 (6 bases). V was pared by 0 bases and J by 4 bases, with 12 bases between. This CDR3 contains 15 residues. Germline V gene lookup returns CDR1 LGHNA and CDR2 YSLEER. For the CDR3, the DNA is TGCGCCAGCAGCCAAGACCAAACAGGGATCACTGAAGCTTTCTTT. Encoded protein: CASSQDQTGITEAFF.

This clone was seen more than once but under ten times. V and J are TRBV5-5 and TRBJ1-4; D ambiguous. The CDR3 is 14 amino acids. The germline V gene encodes CDR1 SGHKS and CDR2 YYEKEE (reference sequence). The V end lost 1 base, the J end lost 0 bases, and 4 bases lay between the germline ends. Written as DNA, the CDR3 is TGTGCCAGCAGCTTGACAACAACTAATGAAAAACTGTTTTTT. Translated: CASSLTTTNEKLFF.

The chain uses TRBV27 and TRBJ2-4, with 15 bases fitting TRBD2. CDR1 and CDR2 (germline): MNHEY, SMNVEV (reference sequence). This CDR3 is built from 15 residues. Trimming took 5 bases from V and 12 from J; bases not matched to a gene: 8. The CDR3 DNA sequence: TGTGCCAGCAGTCCCGGGACTAGCGGGAGGAGCAGTCAGTACTTC. Amino acid sequence: CASSPGTSGRSSQYF.

The gene calls are TRBV13 and TRBJ2-2, with TRBD2 as a possible D gene (5 bases). V lost 5 bases to trimming and J lost 2 bases, with 15 bases between them. Germline values: CDR1 PRHDT, CDR2 FYEKMQ (reference sequence). The length of the CDR3 is 16 residues. Here the CDR3 DNA reads TGTGCCAGCAGCACGCGCTGGCGGGCCAACACCGGGGAGCTGTTTTTT. Encoded protein: CASSTRWRANTGELFF.

This clone occurred a few times. The chain links TRBV5-5 to TRBJ2-1; 10 nucleotides agree with TRBD1. The V gene end was trimmed by 2 bases and the J gene end by 4 bases; junction bases not matched to a gene: 3. CDR1 is SGHKS and CDR2 is YYEKEE in the germline V gene (reference sequence). There are 15 residues in the CDR3. CDR3 in amino acids: CASSFPDRGYNEQFF. CDR3 in DNA: TGTGCCAGCAGCTTCCCGGACAGGGGGTACAATGAGCAGTTCTTC.

The CDR3 DNA reads TGTGCCAGCAGTTTACGCCAAGCGGTCACCGGGGAGCTGTTTTTT. The encoded protein is CASSLRQAVTGELFF. This chain uses TRBV28 with TRBJ2-2, with D tentatively TRBD2 (5 bases). In germline, CDR1 is MDHEN, CDR2 SYDVKM. V was cut by 2 bases and J by 4 bases, with 11 bases left in between. This CDR3 has 15 amino acids.

The genes are TRBV9 and TRBJ1-1; the match to TRBD1 covers 7 bases. The germline V gene encodes CDR1 SGDLS and CDR2 YYNGEE. Unmatched junction bases numbered 3, after V lost 6 bases and J lost 1 base. CDR3 length: 13 amino acids. This CDR3 reads CASNPGGNTEAFF. CDR3 DNA sequence: TGTGCCAGCAACCCAGGGGGGAACACTGAAGCTTTCTTT.

This chain links TRBV6-5 with TRBJ2-1; 9 nucleotides line up with TRBD2. The CDR3 has 16 amino acids. Germline V lookup: CDR1 MNHEY, CDR2 SVGAGI. J lost 8 bases, V lost 3 bases, and 11 bases had no gene match. The CDR3 nucleotides are TGTGCCAGCAGTTATACCGGGGTAGCGGGAGTCCATGAGCAGTTCTTC. Encoded protein: CASSYTGVAGVHEQFF.

The chain carries TRBV7-3 and TRBJ2-3, with 7 bases aligning to TRBD2. CDR1 SGHTA and CDR2 FQGTGA come from the germline V gene. The CDR3 runs 15 residues. Trimming removed 2 bases from V and 5 bases from J; junction bases left unmatched: 7. In DNA form, the CDR3 reads TGTGCCAGCAGCTTACTGGCAGGGAGGGGAGATACGCAGTATTTT. Protein sequence: CASSLLAGRGDTQYF. The whole variable domain, remainder taken from reference TRBV7-3 and TRBJ2-3, is GAGVSQTPSNKVTEKGKYVELRCDPISGHTALYWYRQSLGQGPEFLIYFQGTGAADDSGLPNDRFFAVRPEGSVSTLKIQRTERGDSAVYLCASSLLAGRGDTQYFGPGTRLTVL.

The chain couples TRBV7-8 to TRBJ2-3; TRBD2 matches at 9 bases. This CDR3 contains 16 residues. Germline-derived CDR1 and CDR2 are SGHVS and FQNEAQ. V was pared by 2 bases and J by 3 bases, with 6 bases of the junction left unmatched. As DNA, the CDR3 is TGTGCCAGCAGCTTATTTAGGCGGGAGGGGACAGATACGCAGTATTTT. This sequence encodes CASSLFRREGTDTQYF.

CDR3 coding DNA: TGTGCCAGCAGTCCATTGGTGGGAGAGGCTATACAAGAGACCCAGTACTTC. Encoded protein: CASSPLVGEAIQETQYF. The chain recombines TRBV5-4 with TRBJ2-5; D is possibly TRBD2 (5 bases). Germline V gives CDR1 SGHNT, CDR2 YYREEE (reference sequence). The V gene lost 5 bases and the J gene lost 2 bases, with 22 bases spanning the gap. The CDR3 loop spans 17 amino acids.

CDR3 sequence: CASSSVPGGEQFF. CDR3 in DNA: TGTGCCAGCAGCTCCGTGCCTGGAGGTGAGCAGTTCTTC. The chain couples TRBV11-2 to TRBJ2-1; weak D call: TRBD2 (5 bases). In germline, CDR1 is SGHAT, CDR2 FQNNGV. The CDR3 consists of 13 residues. Trimming pared 4 bases from V and 9 bases from J, leaving 13 bases between.

The rearrangement links TRBV5-5 to TRBJ1-1; 9 bases match TRBD1. Germline V gives CDR1 SGHKS, CDR2 YYEKEE (reference sequence). V lost 4 bases to trimming and J lost 2 bases; unmatched junction nucleotides: 9. The CDR3 covers 16 residues. The CDR3 here is CASSDRRDRDNTEAFF. As DNA, the CDR3 is TGTGCCAGCAGCGATCGCCGGGACAGGGACAACACTGAAGCTTTCTTT.

The chain is built from TRBV5-1 and TRBJ1-2; D remains ambiguous. V was cut by 3 bases and J by 1 base, with 13 bases left in between. Germline V gene sequence: CDR1 SGHRS, CDR2 YFSETQ. The CDR3 sequence is 15 residues long. CDR3 loop: CASSSYSGNNYGYTF. CDR3 bases: TGCGCCAGCAGCTCTTACTCCGGGAATAACTATGGCTACACCTTC.

The chain combines TRBV9 with TRBJ2-2, with 8 bases aligning to TRBD2. With 0 bases clipped from V and 4 bases from J, the junction kept 2 bases outside the gene matches. The CDR3 runs to 15 residues. CDR1 is SGDLS, CDR2 YYNGEE, per germline. In DNA form, the CDR3 reads TGTGCCAGCAGCGTAGGCGGGGGGCGCACCGGGGAGCTGTTTTTT. This gives the protein CASSVGGGRTGELFF.

The gene calls are TRBV6-6 and TRBJ2-7; the D gene is possibly TRBD1 (6 bases). The CDR3 is 14 residues long. Trimming took 6 bases from V and 4 from J, leaving 16 bases between them. Germline V lookup: CDR1 MNHNY, CDR2 SVGAGI (reference sequence). CDR3 residues: CASRVGQNQYEQYF. Here the CDR3 DNA reads TGTGCCAGCAGGGTTGGACAGAACCAGTACGAGCAGTACTTC.